The rows below give T cell receptor beta chains drawn from one sample of a study of shared clonotypes between healthy human individuals. Repertoires were generated with immunoSEQ multiplex PCR, while TCRdb's copy carries only in-frame clones and drops some. The sample contains fewer than 400,000 clones, over 65% of which appear only once. Sequencing was done on a sample of memory CD4+ T cells sorted from blood. The receptors shown here come from a young man in good health. The CDR3 runs from the conserved cysteine through the conserved F or W. A D gene is named only where the DNA matches it firmly. The listing skips clone size in some rows; elsewhere it reads once, few, many or a size class.

>TRBV2|TRBJ2-3|NA|NA
CAIPLGRGTDTQYF
TGTGCCATTCCATTGGGAAGGGGCACAGATACGCAGTATTTT
>TRBV20-1|TRBJ1-2|once|NA
CSARGGTGYTF
TGCAGTGCTAGGGGAGGAACTGGCTACACCTTC
>TRBV2|TRBJ2-7|NA|TRBD1
CASRGTGMSSYEQYF
TGTGCCAGCAGGGGGACAGGGATGAGCTCCTACGAGCAGTACTTC
>TRBV4-1|TRBJ1-2|NA|NA
CASSQDSMWYGYTF
TGCGCCAGCAGCCAAGATAGCATGTGGTATGGCTACACCTTC
>TRBV9|TRBJ2-3|NA|TRBD2
CASSSRTSGGTDTQYF
TGTGCCAGCAGCTCACGGACTAGCGGGGGCACAGATACGCAGTATTTT
>TRBV10-3|TRBJ2-7|NA|NA
CAISVGRGTYEQYF
TGTGCCATCAGTGTGGGAAGGGGGACCTACGAGCAGTACTTC
>TRBV2|TRBJ2-3|NA|TRBD1
CASRQDRGPTDTQYF
TGTGCCAGCAGGCAGGACAGGGGTCCCACAGATACGCAGTATTTT
>TRBV2|TRBJ2-1|NA|NA
CASSVGSQNEQFF
TGTGCCAGCAGTGTCGGGAGTCAAAATGAGCAGTTCTTC
>TRBV28|TRBJ1-5|NA|NA
CASSLGDENQPQHF
TGTGCCAGCAGTTTGGGGGACGAAAATCAGCCCCAGCATTTT
>TRBV11-2|TRBJ2-3|NA|TRBD2
CASSLVLLAGGQLDTQYF
TGTGCCAGCAGCTTAGTCCTTCTAGCGGGAGGCCAGCTAGATACGCAGTATTTT
>TRBV5-1|TRBJ1-1|NA|NA
CASTDMAQSPNTEAFF
TGCGCCAGCACCGATATGGCCCAGAGCCCGAACACTGAAGCTTTCTTT
>TRBV6-1|TRBJ1-1|NA|NA
CASSAVNTEAFF
TGTGCCAGCAGTGCAGTGAACACTGAAGCTTTCTTT
>TRBV18|TRBJ1-1|NA|NA
CASSLSLGHANTEAFF
TGTGCCAGCTCACTCAGCCTTGGACACGCGAACACTGAAGCTTTCTTT
>TRBV28|TRBJ2-1|NA|TRBD2
CASSWTSGGEQFF
TGTGCCAGCAGTTGGACTAGCGGGGGTGAGCAGTTCTTC
>TRBV20-1|TRBJ1-5|once|NA
CSARIGQPQHF
TGCAGTGCTCGGATCGGGCAGCCCCAGCATTTT
>TRBV13|TRBJ2-2|many|NA
CASSSRIEGGELFF
TGTGCCAGCAGCTCAAGAATAGAGGGCGGGGAGCTGTTTTTT
>TRBV7-2|TRBJ1-5|NA|NA
CASSLAAKIGQPQHF
TGTGCCAGCAGCTTAGCGGCAAAAATAGGGCAGCCCCAGCATTTT
>TRBV28|TRBJ1-5|NA|NA
CASSSVGGGNNQPQHF
TGTGCCAGCAGTTCCGTGGGCGGGGGGAACAATCAGCCCCAGCATTTT